Each of the 15 T cell receptor beta chains below was sequenced from the same sample in a study of blood T cells in healthy people across ages. With a J-beta primer mix and a sample-barcoded 5' primer, a second PCR ran roughly 6 to 12 cycles. TCRdb fed the 5' RACE reads into MiXCR, producing one record per CDR3 protein. In the table there are 700,000 to 950,000 distinct CDR3 sequences, about 42% of which are singletons. The sequenced sample was blood. Every receptor here comes from a woman aged 60-75 years in good health.

This clonotype was picked up a small number of times. The V gene is TRBV18, the J gene TRBJ2-5; no reliable D call. The V end lost 6 bases, the J end lost 11 bases, and 22 bases lay between the germline ends. Per the germline V gene, CDR1 is KGHSH and CDR2 is LQKENI. CDR3 length equals 14 residues. CDR3 loop: CASSPSSRRNEQYF. CDR3 sequence (DNA): TGTGCCAGCTCCCCCTCGTCGCGTCGTAATGAGCAGTACTTC. The complete variable domain, with remaining parts taken from reference TRBV18 and TRBJ2-5, reads NAGVMQNPRHLVRRRGQEARLRCSPMKGHSHVYWYRQLPEEGLKFMVYLQKENIIDESGMPKERFSAEFPKEGPSILRIQQVVRGDSAAYFCASSPSSRRNEQYFGPGTRLLVL.

The count of this clonotype is one. The V and J genes are TRBV21-1 and TRBJ2-5; the table's D call of TRBD2 was not tested on the DNA. The DNA matches TRBJ2-7 better at its end, which makes the J call doubtful. TRBV21-1 is a known pseudogene. There are 17 residues in the CDR3. The CDR3 spells CASSTGTSGRSPLEQYF. CDR3 nucleotide sequence: TGTGCCAGCAGCACCGGGACTAGCGGGAGGTCCCCCCTCGAGCAGTACTTC.

This chain connects TRBV7-2 to TRBJ2-3, with 10 bases aligning to TRBD2. CDR1 and CDR2 (germline): SGHTA, FQGNSA. Trimming at V came to 5 bases and at J to 4 bases, leaving 6 bases not matched to a gene. This CDR3 region has 15 residues. The CDR3 sequence is CASSRSSGRADTQYF. The DNA for the CDR3 is TGTGCCAGCAGCCGCTCCAGCGGGAGGGCAGATACGCAGTATTTT.

The V call is TRBV24-1, the J call TRBJ2-7; no clear D. V was trimmed by 5 bases and J by 0 bases, leaving 13 bases between them. Germline V gene sequence: CDR1 KGHDR, CDR2 SFDVKD. This CDR3 is built from 15 residues. The CDR3 sequence is CATSALVGSSYEQYF. DNA of the CDR3: TGTGCCACCAGTGCCTTAGTCGGCAGCTCCTACGAGCAGTACTTC.

The rearrangement links TRBV11-2 to TRBJ2-1; 9 bases match TRBD1. This CDR3 is 16 amino acids long. With 4 bases clipped from V and 7 bases from J, the junction kept 11 bases outside the gene matches. Germline CDR1 is SGHAT and CDR2 is FQNNGV. CDR3 protein: CASSSLGTGSGNEQFF. The CDR3, as DNA: TGTGCCAGCAGCTCCCTAGGGACAGGGTCGGGGAATGAGCAGTTCTTC.

The J gene is TRBJ1-2, the V gene TRBV12-5; D might be TRBD1 (5 bases). Germline V gene sequence: CDR1 LGHNT, CDR2 FRNRAP. This CDR3 has 14 residues. The V gene lost 2 bases and the J gene lost 8 bases, with 15 bases spanning the gap. CDR3 sequence (DNA): TGTGCTAGTGGTTTGCGGCTTCAGGGTTACGGCTACACCTTC. This sequence encodes CASGLRLQGYGYTF.

Ten or more counts support this clonotype. The genes are TRBV18 and TRBJ2-3; a weak D match, TRBD1 (5 bases). The CDR3 spans 14 residues. Trimming removed 0 bases at V and 4 bases at J, with 8 bases between. Germline assignment: CDR1 KGHSH and CDR2 LQKENI. DNA of the CDR3: TGTGCCAGCTCACCACCCAGCAGGGCAGATACGCAGTATTTT. Its protein product is CASSPPSRADTQYF.

The V and J genes are TRBV2 and TRBJ2-1, with 11 bases that match TRBD1. The V segment lost 0 bases and the J segment 13 bases; nucleotides outside the gene matches: 14. This CDR3 spans 17 amino acids. Germline V CDR1 and CDR2: SNHLY, FYNNEI. CDR3 DNA sequence: TGTGCCAGCAGTGAAGCCCGGACAGGGGGCTTCAGGGAGACCCAGTTCTTC. Translated: CASSEARTGGFRETQFF.

In the case of this clonotype: The DNA is left out, because the CDR3 cannot be placed on it with certainty; the CDR3 is given as TCRdb lists it. The chain uses TRBV20-1 and TRBJ1-2. The CDR3 is 11 residues long, ends included. Germline V lookup: CDR1 DFQATT, CDR2 SNEGSKA (reference sequence). The CDR3 sequence: CSAGVGYGCTF.

There are a few counts of this clonotype. This chain connects TRBV7-2 to TRBJ2-3, with 11 positions matching TRBD2. From germline, CDR1 is SGHTA and CDR2 FQGNSA. V lost 6 bases and J lost 3; bases outside the gene matches: 11. CDR3 length equals 17 residues. CDR3 sequence: CASSWIAGGGQTDTQYF. For the CDR3, the DNA is TGTGCCAGCAGTTGGATAGCGGGAGGGGGGCAAACAGATACGCAGTATTTT. The full variable domain, in which reference TRBV7-2 and TRBJ2-3 provide the parts outside the CDR3, is GAGVSQSPSNKVTEKGKDVELRCDPISGHTALYWYRQSLGQGLEFLIYFQGNSAPDKSGLPSDRFSAERTGGSVSTLTIQRTQQEDSAVYLCASSWIAGGGQTDTQYFGPGTRLTVL.

Here the CDR3 reads CASSVFGGGPYEQYF. In nucleotides, the CDR3 is TGTGCCAGCAGTGTGTTCGGGGGGGGACCCTACGAGCAGTACTTC. The rearrangement uses TRBV12-3 or TRBV12-4 and TRBJ2-7; 8 bases fit TRBD2. The CDR3 is made up of 15 amino acids. V lost 5 bases to trimming and J lost 2 bases; unmatched junction nucleotides: 8.

The CDR3 DNA follows: TGTGCCAGCAGCCAAGGCCCGGGACAGCCTTACGAGCAGTACTTC. Amino acids: CASSQGPGQPYEQYF. The chain recombines TRBV3-1 with TRBJ2-7; TRBD1 matches at 7 bases. Germline V gives CDR1 LGHDT, CDR2 YNNKEL (reference sequence). V shed 1 base, J shed 4 bases, and the junction held 7 bases outside the gene matches. CDR3 length: 15 amino acids.

This chain links TRBV29-1 with TRBJ1-4; D possibly corresponds to TRBD1 (6 bases). Germline CDR1 SQVTM, CDR2 ANQGSEA. V was shortened by 6 bases and J by 8 bases, with 19 bases between the two germline ends. This CDR3 has 14 residues. CDR3 nucleotide sequence: TGCAGCGTCAAAACACAGGGAGCTGGCGAAAAACTGTTTTTT. Translated: CSVKTQGAGEKLFF.

V usage is TRBV12-3 or TRBV12-4 and J usage is TRBJ2-3; D remains ambiguous. V was cut by 3 bases and J by 2 bases, with 6 bases left in between. This CDR3 has 13 amino acids. The CDR3 is CASSLPYTDTQYF. Here the CDR3 DNA reads TGTGCCAGCAGTTTGCCCTACACAGATACGCAGTATTTT.

This clonotype was detected a few times. V gene TRBV4-3 combines with J gene TRBJ1-5, with D perhaps matching TRBD1 (5 bases). Germline V gene lookup returns CDR1 LGHNA and CDR2 YSLEER. The CDR3 runs 13 residues. The V and J ends lost 1 base and 11 bases respectively, with 12 bases between them. The CDR3 region has the DNA TGCGCCAGCAGCCAAGTCCGGGGCCAGGCCCAGCATTTT. It yields the protein CASSQVRGQAQHF.